The rows below give T cell receptor beta chains drawn from one sample of a study of blood T cell repertoires in COVID-19. Produced via immunoSEQ multiplex PCR; TCRdb's table is partial and in-frame only. The data contain roughly 160,000 clones, around four fifths of them seen just once; the ten biggest clones take up around 8.4%. Sequenced: peripheral blood. All receptors come from a woman aged 80 or over with COVID-19, enrolled during active disease. Both conserved end residues are part of each CDR3. The order of the fields is V gene, D gene, clone size, J gene, CDR3 protein, CDR3 DNA. A D gene is named only where the DNA matches it firmly. Expanded clones get a size class; other rows say once, few or many, or leave the size out.

>TRBV5-6|NA|NA|TRBJ2-1
CASTGPYEQFF
TGTGCCAGCACCGGTCCCTATGAGCAGTTCTTC
>TRBV29-1|TRBD1|NA|TRBJ1-1
CSVQGQPNTEAFF
TGCAGCGTACAGGGACAGCCGAACACTGAAGCTTTCTTT
>TRBV28|NA|NA|TRBJ2-3
CASSQTVDTQYF
TGTGCCAGCAGTCAAACGGTTGATACGCAGTATTTT
>TRBV5-1|NA|NA|TRBJ2-3
CASSSLLGLAGGDTQYF
TGCGCCAGCAGCTCCCTGCTGGGGCTGGCAGGGGGGGATACGCAGTATTTT
>TRBV19|NA|NA|TRBJ1-1
CASSIIPAGAVNTEAFF
TGTGCCAGTAGTATAATACCGGCAGGGGCAGTGAACACTGAAGCTTTCTTT
>TRBV7-9|NA|NA|TRBJ1-3
CASSLDRNTIYF
TGTGCCAGCAGCTTGGACAGAAACACCATATATTTT
>TRBV4-1|NA|NA|TRBJ2-4
CASSQEGGRGIIQYF
TGCGCCAGCAGCCAAGAAGGAGGGCGGGGAATTATTCAGTACTTC
>TRBV2|NA|few|TRBJ2-1
CASSEVGGVDKTYNEQFF
TGTGCCAGCAGTGAAGTGGGCGGGGTCGATAAAACCTACAATGAGCAGTTCTTC
>TRBV18|NA|NA|TRBJ1-3
CASSVQGTPGNTIYF
TGTGCCAGCTCAGTACAGGGAACCCCTGGAAACACCATATATTTT
>TRBV7-9|NA|NA|TRBJ2-3
CASRNLQGHLTDTQYF
TGTGCCAGCAGAAACCTCCAGGGGCATCTCACAGATACGCAGTATTTT
>TRBV24-1|NA|NA|TRBJ1-1
CATSDGTGLNTEAFF
TGTGCCACCAGTGATGGAACAGGGCTGAACACTGAAGCTTTCTTT
>TRBV12-3/TRBV12-4|TRBD1|NA|TRBJ1-5
CASRGQGPQPQHF
TGTGCCAGCAGGGGACAGGGGCCCCAGCCCCAGCATTTT
>TRBV2|NA|NA|TRBJ1-3
CASSEGGVRGSGNTIYF
TGTGCCAGCAGTGAAGGAGGGGTCAGGGGTTCTGGAAACACCATATATTTT
>TRBV9|NA|NA|TRBJ1-2
CASSVGVDTVYGYTF
TGTGCCAGCAGCGTAGGGGTGGACACCGTTTATGGCTACACCTTC
>TRBV3-1/TRBV3-2|NA|NA|TRBJ1-1
CASSQVGGLGTEAFF
TGTGCCAGCAGCCAAGTAGGAGGTCTGGGCACTGAAGCTTTCTTT
>TRBV19|TRBD2|once|TRBJ2-2
CASSEGLAGEVGELFF
TGTGCCAGTTCCGAGGGTCTAGCGGGAGAGGTCGGGGAGCTGTTTTTT
>TRBV12-3/TRBV12-4|TRBD2|NA|TRBJ2-7
CASSGLAGSEQYF
TGTGCCAGCAGTGGACTAGCGGGTAGTGAGCAGTACTTC
>TRBV28|TRBD2|few|TRBJ2-3
CASSSGKGTSGGQYF
TGTGCCAGCAGTTCTGGTAAAGGAACTAGCGGGGGGCAGTATTTT
>TRBV18|TRBD1|NA|TRBJ1-4
CASSRGQVATNEKLFF
TGTGCCAGCTCGCGGGGACAGGTAGCAACTAATGAAAAACTGTTTTTT
>TRBV6-5|TRBD1|NA|TRBJ1-3
CASTRDRRFGNTIYF
TGTGCCAGCACTCGGGACAGGAGATTTGGAAACACCATATATTTT
>TRBV15|NA|NA|TRBJ1-2
CATSRQGIYGYTF
TGTGCCACCAGCAGACAGGGTATCTATGGCTACACCTTC
>TRBV15|TRBD1|NA|TRBJ1-2
CATSRSTGGGHGYTF
TGTGCCACCAGCAGATCCACAGGGGGAGGGCATGGCTACACCTTC
>TRBV15|NA|NA|TRBJ1-1
CATRREVNTEAFF
TGTGCCACCCGCCGGGAGGTGAACACTGAAGCTTTCTTT